The source of this TCR beta chain is a study of pediatric ulcerative colitis. Whole-study findings and limits: In rectum, acute severe colitis had expanded clones and less diversity. Two rectal CDR3 clonotypes occurred in all ulcerative colitis patients.

The assay was run at survey level. TCRdb's table, derived via immunoSEQ multiplex PCR, lists solely in-frame clones and lacks some. The sample carries around 12,000 clones, 77% recorded once. Turning to this clone: Its matching antigen is unknown.

Germline V gene data show CDR1 as SNHLY and CDR2 as FYNNEI. CDR3 size: 13 residues. The V end lost 7 bases, the J end lost 1 base, and 9 bases lay between the germline ends. One to two pinch biopsies were taken from the rectum during colonoscopy. Sequenced material: gut tissue. The rearrangement links TRBV2 to TRBJ2-3, with D perhaps matching TRBD1 or TRBD2 (6 bases each). The TCR sequence derives from a boy between 10 and 17 years old who was a control in a study of pediatric ulcerative colitis. The DNA of the CDR3 is TGTGCCAGCACGAGGGGGGGCACAGATACGCAGTATTTT. Amino acid sequence: CASTRGGTDTQYF.